Listed here are 20 T cell receptor beta chains from one sample, sequenced in a study of blood T cell repertoires in COVID-19. Measured with immunoSEQ multiplex PCR; TCRdb has only the in-frame clones, and not every one. The sample holds roughly 100,000 clones, around 88% seen once. Sequenced sample: peripheral blood. These receptors all come from a human donor in a cohort sampled during active COVID-19.

V and J are TRBV7-9 and TRBJ1-6; D is ambiguous. The CDR3 contains 17 residues. Trimming cost V 4 bases and J 1 base, with 14 bases left between them. The germline CDR1 and CDR2 sequences are SEHNR and FQNEAQ (reference sequence). CDR3 loop: CASSSGEGPSYNSPLHF. CDR3 DNA sequence: TGTGCCAGCAGCTCCGGGGAGGGCCCTTCCTATAATTCACCCCTCCACTTT.

This clone was picked up a small number of times. The CDR3 bases are TGTGCCAGCACACCCTATCTTCGAGGGCCGGGCGGGGAGCTGTTTTTT. This gives the protein CASTPYLRGPGGELFF. This chain connects TRBV5-5 to TRBJ2-2; D perhaps matches TRBD2 (5 bases). CDR1 and CDR2 (germline): SGHKS, YYEKEE (reference sequence). V was clipped by 6 bases and J by 7 bases, with 22 bases between them. The CDR3 totals 16 residues.

This chain connects TRBV9 to TRBJ1-3; no firm D call. Trimming took 0 bases from V and 3 from J, leaving 13 bases between them. CDR3 length: 16 amino acids. Germline lookup yields CDR1 SGDLS and CDR2 YYNGEE. DNA for the CDR3: TGTGCCAGCAGCGTAGGGCCGGGAGGACTTGGAAACACCATATATTTT. As protein: CASSVGPGGLGNTIYF.

The chain couples TRBV10-1 to TRBJ2-2; D might be TRBD1 (6 bases). Trimming removed 5 bases at V and 3 bases at J, with 7 bases between. Germline V gene sequence: CDR1 WNHNN, CDR2 SYGVQD (reference sequence). This CDR3 comprises 13 residues. CDR3 bases: TGCGCCAGCAGTCCAGGGGACACCGGGGAGCTGTTTTTT. Protein sequence: CASSPGDTGELFF.

This clone has a single count. This chain uses TRBV10-3 with TRBJ1-2, with unresolved D. Between the trimmed V and J ends, which lost 3 bases and 7 bases, there was a span of 6 bases. Germline V gives CDR1 ENHRY, CDR2 SYGVKD. CDR3 length: 11 amino acids. For the CDR3, the DNA is TGTGCCATCAGTGACGGTCTTGGCTACACCTTC. This encodes CAISDGLGYTF.

The V gene is TRBV19, the J gene TRBJ2-3; 8 bases match TRBD2. This CDR3 comprises 14 residues. The V segment lost 3 bases and the J segment 3 bases; nucleotides outside the gene matches: 2. The germline gives CDR1 LNHDA, CDR2 SQIVND (reference sequence). The DNA for the CDR3 is TGTGCCAGTAGTATGGGACTAGGGACAGATACGCAGTATTTT. It codes for CASSMGLGTDTQYF.

The gene calls are TRBV2 and TRBJ2-5; 10 bases line up with TRBD1. Germline assignment: CDR1 SNHLY and CDR2 FYNNEI. V trimming: 6 bases; J trimming: 5 bases; junction bases outside the gene matches: 9. CDR3 size: 15 residues. The CDR3 nucleotides are TGTGCCAGCAGACCTGACAGGGGGCAAATGGAGACCCAGTACTTC. It is translated as CASRPDRGQMETQYF.

This clone was picked up one time. The V and J genes are TRBV7-2 and TRBJ2-7; possible D gene TRBD1, 6 bases. CDR1 and CDR2 from the germline V gene are SGHTA and FQGNSA. V dropped 2 bases and J dropped 1 base, with 12 bases sitting between them. The CDR3 is 15 amino acids. CDR3 amino acids: CASSLTGMGSYEQYF. For the CDR3, the DNA is TGTGCCAGCAGCTTAACAGGGATGGGGTCCTACGAGCAGTACTTC.

This clone turned up a few times. The chain links TRBV19 to TRBJ1-1, with D tentatively TRBD1 (6 bases). V dropped 3 bases and J dropped 1 base, with 9 bases sitting between them. This CDR3 spans 14 amino acids. The V gene's germline CDR1 is LNHDA and CDR2 SQIVND (reference sequence). CDR3 coding DNA: TGTGCCAGTAGTATGGCCAGGGGGAACACTGAAGCTTTCTTT. This translates into CASSMARGNTEAFF.

The V gene is TRBV6-5, the J gene TRBJ2-7, with 9 nucleotides matching TRBD1. The V segment lost 5 bases and the J segment 3 bases; nucleotides outside the gene matches: 5. Looked up from germline, CDR1 is MNHEY and CDR2 is SVGAGI. The CDR3 length is 14 residues. CDR3 coding DNA: TGTGCCAGCAGTACAGGGGGCGCTTTCTACGAGCAGTACTTC. This translates into CASSTGGAFYEQYF.

V usage is TRBV3-1 (or the pseudogene TRBV3-2) and J usage is TRBJ2-3; D might be TRBD2 (5 bases). Per germline, CDR1 LGHDT and CDR2 YNNKEL (reference sequence). The CDR3 runs 13 residues. Trimming pared 6 bases from V and 5 bases from J, leaving 12 bases between. The DNA of the CDR3 is TGTGCCAGCAGTACTAGTTTTCTAGATACGCAGTATTTT. This gives the protein CASSTSFLDTQYF.

The chain couples TRBV6-4 to TRBJ2-2, with 8 positions matching TRBD1. The ends lost 3 bases at V and 4 bases at J; junction bases unmatched: 4. There are 15 residues in the CDR3. Germline values: CDR1 MRHNA, CDR2 SNTAGT. CDR3 DNA sequence: TGTGCCAGCAGTGATGGACAGGGAGGCACCGGGGAGCTGTTTTTT. Translated: CASSDGQGGTGELFF.

CDR3 sequence reads: CASTPGPRGNTGELFF. CDR3 nucleotide sequence: TGCGCCAGCACCCCTGGGCCCAGGGGGAACACCGGGGAGCTGTTTTTT. The chain is built from TRBV5-1 and TRBJ2-2; D perhaps matches TRBD1 (6 bases). The CDR3 covers 16 residues. V lost 6 bases, J lost 1 base, and 16 bases lay in between. Germline-derived CDR1 and CDR2 are SGHRS and YFSETQ.

The rearrangement uses TRBV29-1 and TRBJ2-4, with 13 bases matching TRBD2. Germline V gene sequence: CDR1 SQVTM, CDR2 ANQGSEA. This CDR3 contains 14 residues. Trimming cost V 7 bases and J 3 bases; bases outside gene matches: 3. The CDR3 bases are TGCAGCGGACTAGCGGGGGGCAGCAAAAACATTCAGTACTTC. Translated, it gives CSGLAGGSKNIQYF.

The rearrangement links TRBV19 to TRBJ1-5; D not certain. The CDR3 runs to 15 residues. With 1 base removed from V and 0 bases from J, the gap between germline ends came to 7 bases. Germline V gene sequence: CDR1 LNHDA, CDR2 SQIVND (reference sequence). The CDR3 reads CASSIGGYSNQPQHF. As DNA, the CDR3 is TGTGCCAGTAGTATAGGAGGTTATAGCAATCAGCCCCAGCATTTT. Full variable domain (missing parts from reference TRBV19 and TRBJ1-5): DGGITQSPKYLFRKEGQNVTLSCEQNLNHDAMYWYRQDPGQGLRLIYYSQIVNDFQKGDIAEGYSVSREKKESFPLTVTSAQKNPTAFYLCASSIGGYSNQPQHFGDGTRLSIL.

This chain links TRBV19 with TRBJ2-7; the D gene is possibly TRBD2 (6 bases). The CDR3 has 15 amino acids. V lost 1 base and J lost 2, with 12 bases in between. The germline V gene has CDR1 LNHDA and CDR2 SQIVND (reference sequence). The CDR3 loop reads CASSIASGTAYEQYF. DNA for the CDR3: TGTGCCAGTAGTATAGCCTCCGGGACTGCCTACGAGCAGTACTTC.

In this sample, this clone turned up once. The rearrangement links TRBV3-1 (or the pseudogene TRBV3-2) to TRBJ2-5, with 7 bases fitting TRBD1. CDR1 is LGHDT, CDR2 YNNKEL, per germline (reference sequence). J lost 3 bases, V lost 4 bases, and 8 bases had no gene match. This CDR3 spans 15 amino acids. The DNA for the CDR3 is TGTGCCAGCAGCCCCGCGGCAGGGGGTAAAGAGACCCAGTACTTC. This translates into CASSPAAGGKETQYF.

The chain joins TRBV5-1 to TRBJ2-2; TRBD1 matches at 8 bases. The trim removed 6 bases at V and 6 bases at J, leaving 7 bases unmatched. Germline CDR1 is SGHRS and CDR2 is YFSETQ. The CDR3 length is 14 residues. The DNA for the CDR3 is TGCGCCAGCAAACTGACAGGGGACCCCGGGGAGCTGTTTTTT. Residues: CASKLTGDPGELFF.

V gene TRBV29-1 combines with J gene TRBJ2-7; 8 nucleotides line up with TRBD1. The germline V gene has CDR1 SQVTM and CDR2 ANQGSEA. V lost 6 bases to trimming and J lost 4 bases; unmatched junction nucleotides: 5. The CDR3 runs 12 residues. The CDR3 sequence: CSVGQGFYEQYF. CDR3 sequence (DNA): TGCAGCGTCGGACAGGGTTTTTACGAGCAGTACTTC.

This clone was found many times. V and J are TRBV19 and TRBJ2-1, with 7 bases identical to TRBD2. The V and J ends lost 4 bases and 4 bases, in that order; junction bases with no gene match: 10. CDR1 and CDR2 from the germline V gene are LNHDA and SQIVND (reference sequence). The CDR3 contains 16 residues. For the CDR3, the DNA is TGTGCCAGTAGTAAGTCGTCCGGGGGGATATACAATGAGCAGTTCTTC. Translation: CASSKSSGGIYNEQFF.